Listed here is a single TCR beta chain. Germline CDR1 SEHNR, CDR2 FQNEAQ (reference sequence). This CDR3 comprises 14 residues. Trimming shortened V by 4 bases and J by 0 bases, and 10 bases separated the two germline ends. This entry belongs to a study of cytomegalovirus exposure and HLA in healthy donors. Amplification used 60 Vbeta primers and 13 Jbeta primers. TCRdb's copy holds only in-frame clones and misses some; the assay was immunoSEQ multiplex PCR. The sample includes around 100,000 clones, about 60% of them seen just once. This receptor was obtained from a woman in her 30s in good health and CMV-seronegative. The chain couples TRBV7-9 to TRBJ2-7; no clear D gene. The sequencing sample was made of PBMCs. CDR3 DNA sequence: TGTGCCAGCAGCTCAGACACCATCTCCTACGAGCAGTACTTC. Residues: CASSSDTISYEQYF.